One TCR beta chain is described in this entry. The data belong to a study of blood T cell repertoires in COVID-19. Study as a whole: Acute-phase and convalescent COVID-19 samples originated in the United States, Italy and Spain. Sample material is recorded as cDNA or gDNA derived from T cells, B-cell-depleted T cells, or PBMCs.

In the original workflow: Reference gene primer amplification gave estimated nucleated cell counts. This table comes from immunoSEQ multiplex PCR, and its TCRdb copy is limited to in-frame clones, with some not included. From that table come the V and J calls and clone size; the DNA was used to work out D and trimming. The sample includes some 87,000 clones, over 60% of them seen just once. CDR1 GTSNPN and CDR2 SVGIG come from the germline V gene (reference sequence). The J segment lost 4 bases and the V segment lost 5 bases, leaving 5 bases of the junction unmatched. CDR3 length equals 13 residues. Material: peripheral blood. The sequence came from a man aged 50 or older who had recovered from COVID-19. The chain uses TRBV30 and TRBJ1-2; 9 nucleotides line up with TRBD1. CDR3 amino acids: CAWGTGWSYGYTF. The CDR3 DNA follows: TGTGCCTGGGGGACAGGGTGGAGCTATGGCTACACCTTC.